This T cell receptor beta chain was identified in a study of T-cell reconstitution after alpha-beta-depleted transplantation in children (dated by TCRdb to about 2016). Background for the entire study: T-cell immune reconstitution after TCRalphabeta/CD19-depleted allogeneic hematopoietic cell transplantation in children was quantitatively tracked in the study by means of TCR repertoire profiling.

Libraries were built with PCR. The reads were generated on an Illumina HiSeq 2500. TCR library preparation used molecular barcoding, with unique molecular identifiers applied to normalize quantification of the TCRbeta repertoire. Clones were called with MiXCR by TCRdb after fastp trimmed the public reads at Q25, and only in-frame beta chains were retained. Rows are unified per CDR3 protein, each entry keeping the most common DNA and genes. This sample comprises about 610,000 distinct CDR3 sequences, under 12% of them detected only once. The ten most abundant clones make up less than 5% of the sample. This clonotype showed up many times. Its specific antigen is unknown. Per-nucleotide qualities are absent, and no much larger clonotype sits a single base away. The CDR3 runs 13 amino acids, cysteine and phenylalanine included. Only the CDR3 DNA stays, 39 bases, in frame from base 1. In the germline V gene, CDR1 corresponds to SQVTM and CDR2 to ANQGSEA. V is pared back by 5 bases and J by 2 bases, with 13 bases lying between the germline termini.

Sequences were derived from PBMCs from the stem cell graft donor, sampled from the stem cell graft. The chain uses TRBV29-1 and TRBJ2-7; the D segment is perhaps TRBD1 or TRBD2, each sharing 6 matched bases. The receptor comes from a human donor who donated a stem cell graft to a child with acute myeloid leukemia. The CDR3 protein: CSVTGAHTYEQYF. The base sequence is TGCAGCGTTACGGGGGCCCATACCTACGAGCAGTACTTC.